This TCR beta chain derives from a study of blood T cell repertoires in COVID-19. Germline V gene lookup returns CDR1 MDHEN and CDR2 SYDVKM. This CDR3 has 15 amino acids. Trimming left V 3 bases short and J 4 bases short, with 13 bases between. Seattle enrolled patients during active infection and tracked them longitudinally. Assay: immunoSEQ multiplex PCR; the TCRdb copy retains only in-frame clones and omits some. Of 200,000 to 250,000 clones listed, more than 80% are singletons. Sequenced material: peripheral blood. This chain uses TRBV28 with TRBJ1-3, with D tentatively TRBD1 (6 bases). The sequence was collected from a man in his thirties or forties with COVID-19, enrolled during active disease. This CDR3 is CASSLDQGYGNTIYF. In DNA, the CDR3 is TGTGCCAGCAGTTTGGACCAGGGGTACGGAAACACCATATATTTT.